One TCR beta chain is described in this entry. Its recognized antigen is unknown. It has no much larger one-base neighbor in the sample; base qualities were not kept. Library method: 5' RACE. Instrument on record: Illumina HiSeq 2500. A second PCR of about 7 to 12 cycles was run with a J-beta primer mix and a sample-barcoded 5' primer. A template-switch 5' adaptor carrying 12 random nucleotides introduced a unique molecular identifier onto each TCR beta cDNA molecule. Each sample yielded at least 2.5 million CDR3-containing paired-end reads. All of the RNA was converted into first-strand cDNA using the Mint cDNA synthesis kit, with a TRBC-specific oligonucleotide serving as the primer. Following uracil-DNA glycosylase treatment, all cDNA underwent a first 18-cycle PCR with the universal primers M1SS and BC2_uni_R. In the original analysis: For normalization, 1 million high-quality reads were randomly selected from each sample, with every read carrying a distinct molecular identifier. Reads sharing molecular identifiers were discarded rather than binned into consensus sequences. MiTCR, run with a Q25 quality threshold and the strictest error-elimination algorithm, handled CDR3 identification, clonotype clustering and error correction. Lower-bound total TCR beta diversity was estimated with a nonparametric unseen species model using Euler transformation. Using fastp trimming at Q25 and MiXCR clonotype assembly, TCRdb reanalyzed the public sequencing data and kept in-frame beta chains. All rows with the same CDR3 protein become a single entry with the most common DNA and genes. TCRdb's processing, not the study's, gives the V and J calls here. The sample table shows 550,000 to 750,000 distinct CDR3 sequences, and under 25% are seen once. The ten most abundant clones make up more than 3% of the sample.

Including the terminal cysteine and phenylalanine, the CDR3 comprises 15 residues. Here the CDR3 DNA is all that survives: 45 bases in frame from base 1. From V the trimming removes 5 bases and from J it removes 4 bases, while the gene matches leave 9 bases of the junction unaccounted for. CDR1 and CDR2, looked up from the germline V gene, are MDHEN and SYDVKM. The roughly 39 donors, aged 6 to 90 years, were systemically healthy Caucasian individuals from Russia. Each donor gave approximately 9.3 milliliters of peripheral blood, collected into EDTA-treated Vacutainer tubes. Ficoll-Paque density-gradient centrifugation was used to isolate PBMCs, with at least 6.5 million obtained per sample. Total RNA was extracted from PBMCs with Trizol reagent, with at least 6 micrograms obtained per sample. For every donor, flow cytometry on a PBMC aliquot measured the percentage of naive CD45RAhigh/CD27high T cells.

The data originate from a study of blood T cells in healthy people across ages (dated by TCRdb to between 2015 and 2016). The study in broad terms: In model experiments, template switching captured roughly one uniquely barcoded TCR beta cDNA molecule for every two T cells. The study measured age-related changes in TCR beta repertoire diversity using deep sequencing normalized with unique cDNA molecular identifiers. The donors were split into four age groups: young (average around 15 years), middle-aged (roughly 42), aged (62) and long-lived (approximately 80). To avoid experimental bias, donors of different ages were spread randomly across the sequencing lanes. Two additional independent replicas of 1 million unique cDNA reads from the same blood draw were analyzed for two donors (one aged 18 to 29 and one aged 80 or older).

The investigation overall reported the following: Estimates of total diversity based on one million sequenced T cells were considered lower bounds and underestimates. Observed TCR beta diversity per million T cells fell roughly linearly with age, and a significant reduction was already apparent by age approximately 40. Bulk unsorted PBMC profiling prevented conclusive comparison of naive and antigen-experienced compartments. Observed TCR beta diversity correlated strongly with the percentage of naive T cells measured by flow cytometry. Compared with the aged group, the long-lived group had more naive CD4+ T cells, fewer expanded clones and increased TCR diversity, a pattern suggesting age selection. Because donor CMV infection status was unknown, age-related changes in expanded clonotypes were potentially confounded.

The TCR sequence derives from a man between 65 and 85 years old in good health. Sequencing was carried out using blood. The chain was built from TRBV28 and TRBJ1-1, with 8 junctional bases fitting TRBD1. The DNA is TGTGCCAGCAGTCCCCGGACAGGGCCAATCACTGAAGCTTTCTTT. It encodes CASSPRTGPITEAFF.